The next 19 T cell receptor beta chains were all read from a single sample in a study of OX40 agonist ivuxolimab in advanced cancers. The protocol was immunoSEQ multiplex PCR, while the TCRdb copy is restricted to in-frame clones and leaves out a portion. The data show 75,000 to 100,000 clones, under 90% seen once. The sequencing used CD4+ or CD8+ T cells sorted from blood, collected in a trial of the OX40 agonist ivuxolimab. The receptor source for this set is an adult with an advanced solid tumor such as melanoma, head and neck, liver or kidney cancer.

This chain uses TRBV7-2 with TRBJ2-7; D is possibly TRBD2 (6 bases). With 0 bases removed from V and 5 bases from J, the gap between germline ends came to 11 bases. This CDR3 is built from 14 residues. Germline V gene data show CDR1 as SGHTA and CDR2 as FQGNSA. CDR3 residues: CASSLAAGSDEQYF. The DNA for the CDR3 is TGTGCCAGCAGCTTAGCTGCGGGGTCCGACGAGCAGTACTTC.

This chain joins TRBV7-8 and TRBJ1-2; D is unresolved. The germline gives CDR1 SGHVS, CDR2 FQNEAQ. The V end lost 1 base, the J end lost 12 bases, and 12 bases lay between the germline ends. The CDR3 sequence is 12 residues long. The chain's CDR3 is CASSLEVIGHTF. CDR3 nucleotides: TGTGCCAGCAGCTTAGAGGTTATTGGGCACACCTTC.

V usage is TRBV5-6 and J usage is TRBJ1-4; TRBD1 aligns across 8 bases. This CDR3 has 14 amino acids. Losses at the gene ends were 5 bases for V and 6 bases for J; bases not matched to a gene: 6. Germline CDR1 and CDR2: SGHDT and YYEEEE. CDR3 nucleotide sequence: TGTGCCAGCAGTATGGGACAGGTCTATGAAAAACTGTTTTTT. Amino acid sequence: CASSMGQVYEKLFF.

This sequence joins TRBV7-9 and TRBJ2-1, with 13 bases aligning to TRBD2. With 5 bases clipped from V and 8 bases from J, the junction kept 18 bases outside the gene matches. This CDR3 has 19 residues. CDR1 is SEHNR, CDR2 FQNEAQ, per germline (reference sequence). CDR3: CASSEGLAGAPMRQDEQFF. CDR3 DNA sequence: TGTGCCAGCAGCGAAGGACTAGCGGGGGCCCCAATGAGGCAGGATGAGCAGTTCTTC.

This chain uses TRBV9 with TRBJ2-2; D is unclear. Germline V gene data show CDR1 as SGDLS and CDR2 as YYNGEE. The V end was cut by 0 bases, the J end by 4 bases, with 7 bases between. The CDR3 contains 14 residues. The CDR3 protein is CASSVGGSTGELFF. The DNA for the CDR3 is TGTGCCAGCAGCGTAGGAGGAAGCACCGGGGAGCTGTTTTTT.

This chain links TRBV10-3 with TRBJ1-3; 9 bases agree with TRBD1. The germline gives CDR1 ENHRY, CDR2 SYGVKD. This CDR3 comprises 17 residues. J lost 0 bases, V lost 6 bases, and 9 bases had no gene match. The CDR3 loop reads CAISQTTGGHSGNTIYF. Written as DNA, the CDR3 is TGTGCCATCAGCCAAACAACAGGGGGCCACTCTGGAAACACCATATATTTT.

The chain combines TRBV19 with TRBJ1-2; D gene uncertain. The V end lost 9 bases, the J end lost 6 bases, and 20 bases lay between the germline ends. This CDR3 has 14 residues. Germline CDR1 LNHDA, CDR2 SQIVND (reference sequence). Here the CDR3 DNA reads TGTGCCAGCGCCACAAGACCCTCTGGGAATGGCTACACCTTC. Translation: CASATRPSGNGYTF.

The J gene is TRBJ1-2, the V gene TRBV4-1, with D possibly TRBD1 on 6 matching bases. The germline CDR1 and CDR2 sequences are MGHRA and YSYEKL. CDR3 length: 18 amino acids. V was shortened by 3 bases and J by 7 bases, with 27 bases between the two germline ends. The CDR3 loop reads CASSHTIPRAGAGLGYTF. The CDR3 DNA is TGCGCCAGCAGCCATACCATCCCGAGGGCAGGGGCTGGGCTTGGCTACACCTTC.

This chain links TRBV2 with TRBJ2-7; 7 bases line up with TRBD1. The CDR3 sequence is 14 residues long. V lost 3 bases and J lost 0; bases outside the gene matches: 2. Germline V gives CDR1 SNHLY, CDR2 FYNNEI. The CDR3: CASSDRDSSYEQYF. The CDR3 bases are TGTGCCAGCAGTGACCGGGACAGCTCCTACGAGCAGTACTTC. The full variable domain, rest sourced from reference TRBV2 and TRBJ2-7, is EPEVTQTPSHQVTQMGQEVILRCVPISNHLYFYWYRQILGQKVEFLVSFYNNEISEKSEIFDDQFSVERPDGSNFTLKIRSTKLEDSAMYFCASSDRDSSYEQYFGPGTRLTVT.

The chain uses TRBV7-2 and TRBJ1-4; D may be TRBD1 (5 bases). The CDR3 has 15 residues. V lost 6 bases, J lost 0 bases, and 11 bases lay in between. Germline CDR1 and CDR2: SGHTA and FQGNSA. In DNA form, the CDR3 reads TGTGCCAGCAGATGGGACGGCGCAACTAATGAAAAACTGTTTTTT. Its translation is CASRWDGATNEKLFF. The full variable domain, rest sourced from reference TRBV7-2 and TRBJ1-4, is GAGVSQSPSNKVTEKGKDVELRCDPISGHTALYWYRQSLGQGLEFLIYFQGNSAPDKSGLPSDRFSAERTGGSVSTLTIQRTQQEDSAVYLCASRWDGATNEKLFFGSGTQLSVL.

V and J are TRBV5-1 and TRBJ2-7, with 8 bases matching TRBD2. The CDR3 is made up of 15 amino acids. V lost 0 bases, J lost 2 bases, and 4 bases stayed unmatched. Germline V CDR1 and CDR2: SGHRS, YFSETQ. In nucleotides, the CDR3 is TGCGCCAGCAGCTTGGTACCGGGAGGGCCCTACGAGCAGTACTTC. Amino acids: CASSLVPGGPYEQYF.

The rearrangement joins TRBV19 to TRBJ1-5; D is uncertain. Trimming took off 4 bases at V and 0 bases at J, with 4 bases between the two ends. Germline V CDR1 and CDR2: LNHDA, SQIVND (reference sequence). The CDR3 runs 13 residues. The CDR3 DNA sequence: TGTGCCAGTAGTAGGACTAGCAATCAGCCCCAGCATTTT. It translates to CASSRTSNQPQHF.

The V call is TRBV6-5, the J call TRBJ2-3; no clear D gene. The CDR3 length is 13 residues. Germline CDR1 reads MNHEY; CDR2 reads SVGAGI. Trimming left V 2 bases short and J 2 bases short, with 5 bases between. This chain's CDR3 is CASSYGYTDTQYF. The CDR3 DNA follows: TGTGCCAGCAGTTACGGCTACACAGATACGCAGTATTTT.

J is TRBJ2-5 and V is TRBV11-2; D may match TRBD1 or TRBD2 (5 bases each). CDR1 and CDR2 (germline): SGHAT, FQNNGV. This CDR3 region has 15 residues. V lost 2 bases and J lost 1, with 11 bases in between. For the CDR3, the DNA is TGTGCCAGCAGCTTAAGGGACGGACTCCAAGAGACCCAGTACTTC. Protein sequence: CASSLRDGLQETQYF. The entire variable domain, with the rest obtained from reference TRBV11-2 and TRBJ2-5, is as follows: EAGVAQSPRYKIIEKRQSVAFWCNPISGHATLYWYQQILGQGPKLLIQFQNNGVVDDSQLPKDRFSAERLKGVDSTLKIQPAKLEDSAVYLCASSLRDGLQETQYFGPGTRLLVL.

The chain links TRBV7-9 to TRBJ1-6, with TRBD1 matching 7 bases. Germline assignment: CDR1 SEHNR and CDR2 FQNEAQ (reference sequence). With 6 bases clipped from V and 9 bases from J, the junction kept 14 bases outside the gene matches. This CDR3 is 16 amino acids long. The CDR3 region has the DNA TGTGCCAGCAGTTCGACCGGGACAGCGTCCCGTTCACCCCTCCACTTT. This encodes CASSSTGTASRSPLHF.

The chain uses TRBV15 and TRBJ2-7; D is possibly TRBD2 (5 bases). The DNA end is more similar to TRBJ2-1, so the J call may be wrong. Looked up from germline, CDR1 is LNHNV and CDR2 is YYDKDF (reference sequence). This CDR3 has 12 amino acids. The CDR3 coding sequence is TGTGCCACCAGCAGAGATCGGGGTGAGCAGTTCTTC. This encodes CATSRDRGEQFF.

The chain carries TRBV18 and TRBJ2-5; tentatively, D is TRBD1 or TRBD2 (5 bases each). Matching the DNA end better, TRBJ2-7 makes the J call doubtful. The germline V gene has CDR1 KGHSH and CDR2 LQKENI. The CDR3 contains 16 residues. The CDR3 nucleotides read TGTGCCAGCTCACCACCGATTTGGGACGCGTCCTACGAGCAGTACTTC. It specifies CASSPPIWDASYEQYF.

V is TRBV4-2 and J is TRBJ2-1; TRBD2 matches at 10 bases. The CDR3 length is 15 residues. V lost 4 bases to trimming and J lost 4 bases; unmatched junction nucleotides: 4. The germline gives CDR1 LGHNA, CDR2 YNFKEQ. The CDR3 here is CASSPSGGFYNEQFF. The CDR3 DNA follows: TGTGCCAGCAGCCCTAGCGGGGGATTTTACAATGAGCAGTTCTTC.

This sequence joins TRBV7-2 and TRBJ2-6; 7 nucleotides align to TRBD1. The CDR3 consists of 15 residues. V was pared by 4 bases and J by 4 bases, with 4 bases of the junction left unmatched. CDR1 and CDR2 (germline): SGHTA, FQGNSA. As DNA, the CDR3 is TGTGCCAGCAGCTACAGGGGTGGAGGGGCCAACGTCCTGACTTTC. Its translation is CASSYRGGGANVLTF.